The clone carrying this T cell receptor (beta chain) was counted once. Its target is not known. This entry is derived from a study of T cell responses to AZD1222 COVID-19 vaccine. Study results and caveats: AZD1222 recipients seropositive at baseline numbered only 6 or 7.

Data came from immunoSEQ multiplex PCR; TCRdb stores just in-frame clones and leaves some out. The table has around 100,000 clones, approximately 92% seen once. The CDR3 covers 15 residues. V gave up 1 base and J gave up 2 bases, with 12 bases separating them. CDR1 and CDR2 from the germline V gene are LGHDT and YNNKEL (reference sequence). This chain links TRBV3-1 (or the pseudogene TRBV3-2) with TRBJ2-7; no clear D. The input for sequencing was peripheral blood, taken on day 0 of AZD1222 vaccination. The source of this sequence is an adult in good health. The CDR3: CASSQGPGSTYEQYF. The DNA of the CDR3 is TGTGCCAGCAGCCAAGGGCCCGGGTCCACCTACGAGCAGTACTTC.